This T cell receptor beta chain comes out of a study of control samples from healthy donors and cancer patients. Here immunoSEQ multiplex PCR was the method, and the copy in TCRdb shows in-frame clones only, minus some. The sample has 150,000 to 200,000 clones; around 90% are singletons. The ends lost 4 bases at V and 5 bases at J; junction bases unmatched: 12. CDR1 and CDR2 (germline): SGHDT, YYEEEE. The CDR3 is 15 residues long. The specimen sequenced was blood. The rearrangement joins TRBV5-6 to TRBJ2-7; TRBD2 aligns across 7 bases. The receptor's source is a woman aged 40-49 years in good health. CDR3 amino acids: CASSQEGRGGDEQYF. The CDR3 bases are TGTGCCAGCAGCCAAGAGGGGAGGGGAGGTGACGAGCAGTACTTC.